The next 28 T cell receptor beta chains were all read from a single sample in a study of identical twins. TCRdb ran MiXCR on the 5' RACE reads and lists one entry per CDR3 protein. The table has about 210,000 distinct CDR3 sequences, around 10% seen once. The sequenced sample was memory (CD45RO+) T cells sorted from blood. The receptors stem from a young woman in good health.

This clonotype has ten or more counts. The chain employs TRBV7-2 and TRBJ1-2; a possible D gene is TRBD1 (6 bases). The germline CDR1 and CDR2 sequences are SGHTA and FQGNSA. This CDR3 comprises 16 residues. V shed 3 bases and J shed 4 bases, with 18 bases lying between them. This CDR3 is CASSFSWRGEGYGYTF. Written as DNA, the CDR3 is TGTGCCAGCAGCTTCTCTTGGAGGGGGGAGGGCTATGGCTACACCTTC.

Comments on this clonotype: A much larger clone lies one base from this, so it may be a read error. This chain's CDR3 is CCASQGASSGTTNEQFF. The DNA of the CDR3 is TGCTGTGCTAGCCAGGGGGCGAGTAGCGGGACCACCAATGAGCAGTTCTTC. The V and J genes are TRBV20-1 and TRBJ2-1; perhaps D is TRBD1 or TRBD2 (8 bases each). CDR3 length: 17 amino acids. Per germline, CDR1 DFQATT and CDR2 SNEGSKA (reference sequence).

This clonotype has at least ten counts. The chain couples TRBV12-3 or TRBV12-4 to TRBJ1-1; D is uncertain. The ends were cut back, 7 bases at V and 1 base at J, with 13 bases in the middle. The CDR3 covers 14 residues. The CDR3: CASTFIAQNTEAFF. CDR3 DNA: TGTGCCAGCACCTTTATCGCCCAGAACACTGAAGCTTTCTTT.

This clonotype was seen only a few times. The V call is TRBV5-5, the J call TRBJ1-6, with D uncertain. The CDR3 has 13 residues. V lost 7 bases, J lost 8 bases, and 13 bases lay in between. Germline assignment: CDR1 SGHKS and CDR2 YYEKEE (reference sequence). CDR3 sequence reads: CASGIIVDSPLHF. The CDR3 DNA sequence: TGTGCCAGCGGAATTATAGTCGATTCACCCCTCCACTTT. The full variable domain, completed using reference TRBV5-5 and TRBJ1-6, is DAGVTQSPTHLIKTRGQQVTLRCSPISGHKSVSWYQQVLGQGPQFIFQYYEKEERGRGNFPDRFSARQFPNYSSELNVNALLLGDSALYLCASGIIVDSPLHFGNGTRLTVT.

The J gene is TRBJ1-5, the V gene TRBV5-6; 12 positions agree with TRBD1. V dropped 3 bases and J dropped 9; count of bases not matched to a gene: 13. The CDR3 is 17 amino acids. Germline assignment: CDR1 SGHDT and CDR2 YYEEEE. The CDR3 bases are TGTGCCAGCAGCTCTGGGGCGGGGGGACAGGGGGCAGGGCCCCAGCATTTT. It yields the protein CASSSGAGGQGAGPQHF. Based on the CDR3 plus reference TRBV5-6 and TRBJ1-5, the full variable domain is DAGVTQSPTHLIKTRGQQVTLRCSPKSGHDTVSWYQQALGQGPQFIFQYYEEEERQRGNFPDRFSGHQFPNYSSELNVNALLLGDSALYLCASSSGAGGQGAGPQHFGDGTRLSIL.

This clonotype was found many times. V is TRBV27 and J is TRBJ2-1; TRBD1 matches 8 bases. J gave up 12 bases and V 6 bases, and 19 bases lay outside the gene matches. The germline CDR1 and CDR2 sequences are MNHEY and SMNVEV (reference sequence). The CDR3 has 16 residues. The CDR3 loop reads CASSRTGISAGLGQFF. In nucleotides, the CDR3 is TGTGCCAGCAGCCGGACAGGGATATCAGCGGGTCTGGGGCAGTTCTTC.

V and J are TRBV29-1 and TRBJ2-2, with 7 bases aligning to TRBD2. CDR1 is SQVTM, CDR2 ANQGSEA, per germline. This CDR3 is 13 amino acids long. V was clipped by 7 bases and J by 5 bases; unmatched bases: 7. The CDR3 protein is CSGGGSGTGELFF. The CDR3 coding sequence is TGCAGCGGGGGGGGTTCGGGGACCGGGGAGCTGTTTTTT.

The CDR3 bases are TGTGCCTGGAGTCCCGAGGTTGGATATGGCTACACCTTC. This encodes CAWSPEVGYGYTF. V and J are TRBV30 and TRBJ1-2; no reliable D call. With 2 bases removed from V and 5 bases from J, the gap between germline ends came to 12 bases. This CDR3 has 13 residues. Germline-derived CDR1 and CDR2 are GTSNPN and SVGIG (reference sequence).

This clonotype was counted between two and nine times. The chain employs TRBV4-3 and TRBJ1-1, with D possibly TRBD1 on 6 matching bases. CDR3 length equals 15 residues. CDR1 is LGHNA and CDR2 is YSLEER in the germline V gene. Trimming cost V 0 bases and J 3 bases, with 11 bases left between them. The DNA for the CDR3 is TGCGCCAGCAGCCAAGATCCCCGGGGGCACACTGAAGCTTTCTTT. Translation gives CASSQDPRGHTEAFF.

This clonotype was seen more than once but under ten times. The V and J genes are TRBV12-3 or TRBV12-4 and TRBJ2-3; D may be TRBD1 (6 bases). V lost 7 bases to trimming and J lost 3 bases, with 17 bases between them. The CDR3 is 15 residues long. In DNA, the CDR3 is TGTGCCAGCACCCAACCGGACAGAAATACAGATACGCAGTATTTT. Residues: CASTQPDRNTDTQYF.

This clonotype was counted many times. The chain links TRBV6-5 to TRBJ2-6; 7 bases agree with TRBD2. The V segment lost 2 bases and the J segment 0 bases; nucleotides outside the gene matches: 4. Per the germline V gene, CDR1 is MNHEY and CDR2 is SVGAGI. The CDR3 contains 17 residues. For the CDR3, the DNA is TGTGCCAGCAGTTACCTCGCGGGAGCCTCTGGGGCCAACGTCCTGACTTTC. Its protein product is CASSYLAGASGANVLTF.

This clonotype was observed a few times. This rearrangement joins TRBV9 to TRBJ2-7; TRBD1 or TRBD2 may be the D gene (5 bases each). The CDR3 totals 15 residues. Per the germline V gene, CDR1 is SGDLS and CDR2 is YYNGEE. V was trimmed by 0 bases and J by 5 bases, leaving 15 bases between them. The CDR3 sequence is CASSVVPGTFNEQYF. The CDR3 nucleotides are TGTGCCAGCAGCGTAGTGCCAGGGACCTTTAACGAGCAGTACTTC.

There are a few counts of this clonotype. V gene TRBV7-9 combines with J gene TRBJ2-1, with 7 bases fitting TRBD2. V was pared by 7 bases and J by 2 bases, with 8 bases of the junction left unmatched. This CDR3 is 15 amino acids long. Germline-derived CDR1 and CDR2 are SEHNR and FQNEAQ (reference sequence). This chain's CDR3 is CASTPQAGTYNEQFF. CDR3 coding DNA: TGTGCCAGCACCCCGCAAGCGGGGACCTACAATGAGCAGTTCTTC.

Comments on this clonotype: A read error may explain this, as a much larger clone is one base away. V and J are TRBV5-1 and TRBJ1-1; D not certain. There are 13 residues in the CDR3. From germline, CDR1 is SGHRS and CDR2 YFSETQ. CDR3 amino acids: CASSFGYSTGAFF. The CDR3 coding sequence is TGCGCCAGCAGCTTTGGGTATAGCACTGGAGCTTTCTTT.

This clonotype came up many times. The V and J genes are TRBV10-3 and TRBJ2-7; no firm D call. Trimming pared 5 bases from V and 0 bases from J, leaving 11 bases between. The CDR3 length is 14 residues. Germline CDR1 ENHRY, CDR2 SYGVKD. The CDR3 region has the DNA TGTGCCATCAGTCCGAACCCTAGCTCCTACGAGCAGTACTTC. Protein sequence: CAISPNPSSYEQYF.

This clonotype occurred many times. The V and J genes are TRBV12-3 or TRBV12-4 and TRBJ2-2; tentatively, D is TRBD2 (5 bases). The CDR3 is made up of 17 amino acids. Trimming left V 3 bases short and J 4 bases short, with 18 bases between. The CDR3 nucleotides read TGTGCCAGCAGTTTTGGGAGCAGCCAAGTTCGCACCGGGGAGCTGTTTTTT. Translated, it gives CASSFGSSQVRTGELFF.

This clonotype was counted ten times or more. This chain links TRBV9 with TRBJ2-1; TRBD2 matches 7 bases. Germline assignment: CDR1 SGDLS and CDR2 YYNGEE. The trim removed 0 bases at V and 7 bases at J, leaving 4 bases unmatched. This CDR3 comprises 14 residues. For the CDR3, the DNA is TGTGCCAGCAGCGTAGATCGCGGGAGAAATGAGCAGTTCTTC. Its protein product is CASSVDRGRNEQFF.

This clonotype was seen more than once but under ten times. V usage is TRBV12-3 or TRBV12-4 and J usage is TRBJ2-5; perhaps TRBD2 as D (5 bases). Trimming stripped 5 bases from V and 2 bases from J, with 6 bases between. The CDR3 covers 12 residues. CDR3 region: CASSRDQETQYF. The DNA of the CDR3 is TGTGCCAGCAGTCGGGATCAAGAGACCCAGTACTTC.

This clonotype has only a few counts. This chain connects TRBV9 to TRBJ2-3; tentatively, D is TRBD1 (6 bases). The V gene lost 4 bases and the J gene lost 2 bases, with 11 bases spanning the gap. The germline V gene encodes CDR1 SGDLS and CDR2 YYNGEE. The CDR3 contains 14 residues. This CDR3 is CASSRQDLTDTQYF. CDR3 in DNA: TGTGCCAGCAGCAGACAGGACCTCACAGATACGCAGTATTTT.

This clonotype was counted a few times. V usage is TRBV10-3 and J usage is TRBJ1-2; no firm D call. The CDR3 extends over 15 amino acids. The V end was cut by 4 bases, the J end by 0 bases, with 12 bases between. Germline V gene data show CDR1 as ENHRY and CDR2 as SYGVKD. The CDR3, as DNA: TGTGCCATCAGTGCCCAGATCGTCGCTAACTATGGCTACACCTTC. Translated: CAISAQIVANYGYTF.

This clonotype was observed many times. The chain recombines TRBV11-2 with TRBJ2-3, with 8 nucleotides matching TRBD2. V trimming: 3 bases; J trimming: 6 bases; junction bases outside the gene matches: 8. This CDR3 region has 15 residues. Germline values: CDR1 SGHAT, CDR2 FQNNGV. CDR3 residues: CASSFFGRVTDTQYF. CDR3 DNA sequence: TGTGCCAGCAGCTTCTTCGGGAGGGTGACCGATACGCAGTATTTT.

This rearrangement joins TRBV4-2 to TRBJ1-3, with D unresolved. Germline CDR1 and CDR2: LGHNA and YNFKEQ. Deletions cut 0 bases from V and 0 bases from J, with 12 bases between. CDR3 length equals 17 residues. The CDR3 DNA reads TGTGCCAGCAGCCAAGATCGGGCCCGTAACTCTGGAAACACCATATATTTT. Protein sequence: CASSQDRARNSGNTIYF.

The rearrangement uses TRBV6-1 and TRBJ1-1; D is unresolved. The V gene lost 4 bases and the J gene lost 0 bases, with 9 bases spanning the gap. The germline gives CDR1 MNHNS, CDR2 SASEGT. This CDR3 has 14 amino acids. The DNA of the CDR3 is TGTGCCAGCAGTGTAGCGACCCTGAACACTGAAGCTTTCTTT. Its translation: CASSVATLNTEAFF.

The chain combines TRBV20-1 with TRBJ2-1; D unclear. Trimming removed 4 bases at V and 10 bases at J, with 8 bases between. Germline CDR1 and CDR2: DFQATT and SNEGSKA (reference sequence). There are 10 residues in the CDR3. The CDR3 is CSATYYEQFF. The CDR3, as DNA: TGCAGTGCTACCTATTACGAGCAGTTCTTC.

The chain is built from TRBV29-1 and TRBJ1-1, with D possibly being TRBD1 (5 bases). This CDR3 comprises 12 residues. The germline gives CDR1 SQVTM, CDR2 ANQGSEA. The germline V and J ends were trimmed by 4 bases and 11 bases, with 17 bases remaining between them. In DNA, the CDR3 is TGCAGCGTTGGAGGGCTCGGGCGGGACGCTTTCTTT. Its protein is CSVGGLGRDAFF.

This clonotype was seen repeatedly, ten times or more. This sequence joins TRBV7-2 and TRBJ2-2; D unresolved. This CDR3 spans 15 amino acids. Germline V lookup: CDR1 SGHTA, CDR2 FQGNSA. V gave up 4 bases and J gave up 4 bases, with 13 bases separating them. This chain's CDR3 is CASSSFVVVTGELFF. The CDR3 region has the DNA TGTGCCAGCAGCTCCTTCGTGGTCGTCACCGGGGAGCTGTTTTTT.

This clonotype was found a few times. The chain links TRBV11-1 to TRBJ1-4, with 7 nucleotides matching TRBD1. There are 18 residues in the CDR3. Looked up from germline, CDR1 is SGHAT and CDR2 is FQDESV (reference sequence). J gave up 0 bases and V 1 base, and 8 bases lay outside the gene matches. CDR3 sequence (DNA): TGTGCCAGCAGCTTAGGTGACAGGGCTAGCACAACTAATGAAAAACTGTTTTTT. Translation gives CASSLGDRASTTNEKLFF.

The CDR3 is CASSHTSGSTDTQYF. Written as DNA, the CDR3 is TGTGCCAGCAGCCATACTAGCGGGAGTACAGATACGCAGTATTTT. The chain couples TRBV3-1 to TRBJ2-3; 11 bases agree with TRBD2. V shed 3 bases, J shed 3 bases, and the junction held 2 bases outside the gene matches. CDR3 size: 15 residues. Germline V gives CDR1 LGHDT, CDR2 YNNKEL (reference sequence).